This record looks at one T cell receptor (beta chain) sequence and its context. TCRdb analysed the RT-PCR reads with MiXCR anew, one entry per CDR3 protein. The profile covers about 680,000 distinct CDR3 sequences, with more than 13% appearing a single time and just over 3.5% taken by the ten largest. V dropped 5 bases and J dropped 6 bases, with 10 bases sitting between them. The CDR3 contains 11 residues. Germline-derived CDR1 and CDR2 are DFQATT and SNEGSKA (reference sequence). Sequencing was performed on memory CD4+ T cells from blood. The TCR originated in a female donor in good health, serving as a healthy control. The V call is TRBV20-1, the J call TRBJ1-1; the D gene is possibly TRBD1 (6 bases). CDR3 sequence (DNA): TGCAGTGCTTCAGGGGTGGCTGAAGCTTTCTTT. This sequence encodes CSASGVAEAFF.